This TCR beta chain was obtained from a study of shared clonotypes between healthy human individuals. Each PCR replicate from the sorted subsets contained around 200 ng DNA, which is about 30,000 T cell genomes. Sequenced by immunoSEQ multiplex PCR; TCRdb stores in-frame clones only, minus some. The sample holds some 79,000 clones, roughly two thirds seen once. Study-wide findings and caveats: The study's rarefaction showed incomplete sorted-subset sequencing despite large depth. Blood was the sole source, and tissue repertoires probably differ.

This clone has only a few counts. Its antigen is currently unknown. Germline CDR1 reads MGHDK; CDR2 reads SYGVNS. CDR3 length: 12 residues. Trimming pared 0 bases from V and 6 bases from J, leaving 2 bases between. The gene calls are TRBV25-1 and TRBJ2-2; D gene unclear. This clonotype originated in a man between 25 and 39 years old in good health. The sample comprised memory CD8+ T cells sorted from blood. The subset is: CD45RO+ cells pooled with CCR7-negative TemRA cells. The CDR3 loop is CASSEYPGELFF. CDR3 nucleotides: TGTGCCAGCAGTGAATATCCCGGGGAGCTGTTTTTT. Using reference TRBV25-1 and TRBJ2-2 for the parts outside the CDR3, the full variable domain is EADIYQTPRYLVIGTGKKITLECSQTMGHDKMYWYQQDPGMELHLIHYSYGVNSTEKGDLSSESTVSRIRTEHFPLTLESARPSHTSQYLCASSEYPGELFFGEGSRLTVL.